This T cell receptor beta chain originates from a study of T cells in Graves' hyperthyroidism and ophthalmopathy (dated by TCRdb to the late 2010s). Context from the whole study: To identify TCR V-J signatures that set the groups apart, the researchers used a discovery cohort of 90 to 100 patients, made up of around 42 with Graves' ophthalmopathy and some 56 with stable Graves' hyperthyroidism. Whether ophthalmopathy could be predicted prospectively was tested in an independent validation cohort made up of 18 to 20 hyperthyroidism patients plus 17 patients who later progressed to ophthalmopathy. The approximately 90 discovery patients were divided at random into training and test sets in a 7:3 ratio. The study also compared thyroid tissue and blood T-cell repertoires from 5 to 7 Graves' hyperthyroidism patients. Once sampling was done, hyperthyroidism patients were given methimazole at a starting dose of 30 mg daily, whereas ophthalmopathy patients were given high-dose intravenous methylprednisolone. TCR Vbeta CDR3 sequencing of roughly 140 peripheral blood samples (roughly 43 ophthalmopathy, 75 to 80 hyperthyroidism and roughly 17 progressor patients) is reported in the paper.

The CDR3 spans 18 residues, from the cysteine through the phenylalanine. The read is trimmed to its CDR3 DNA, 54 bases read in frame from base 1. Trimming takes 5 bases off V and 0 bases off J; junction bases not matched to a gene: 7. Reading the germline V gene gives CDR1 SNHLY and CDR2 FYNNEI. The paper as a whole reports these results and caveats: A model built on a 13 V-J signature distinguished ophthalmopathy from stable hyperthyroidism, reaching around 88% sensitivity and around 81% specificity in cross-validation and 80%/75% in testing. During validation, the model predicted progression to ophthalmopathy a median of around six months ahead of onset, with roughly 65% sensitivity and more than 72% specificity. Blood samples also contained most of the expanded thyroid clonotypes (frequency above 0.001), which suggests that blood repertoires may reflect thyroid immune responses. Sample size was not statistically predetermined, and blinding of investigators to group allocation was not performed.

Notes on this clonotype: Its binding antigen is unknown. Base-call qualities are not available, and no considerably larger clone is one nucleotide away.

Amplification of TCR beta CDR3 regions was carried out from RNA transcripts. The first round of RT-PCR for the TCR CDR3 was performed with the HTBI primer set and the Qiagen OneStep RT-PCR kit. A second multiplex PCR round built the libraries, followed by size selection and purification. Sequencing of the libraries was done on an Illumina HiSeq2000 using paired-end 100 bp reads. In the original analysis: SOAPnuke was used to process the raw data, with reads discarded if the reads contained adapters or uncalled bases, had a mean Phred below 15, or lacked an exact constant-primer or identifier match. High-quality paired reads were merged using COPE v1.2.5, and each unique nucleotide sequence was defined as a clonotype. MiTCR v1.1 was used to align the clonotypes against IMGT TRBV, TRBD and TRBJ reference segments. The analysis was restricted to V-J combinations with a frequency above 0.0001, which together covered about 99% of the repertoires. A TCS score was defined as the ratio between F50 (clonal expansion) and ExV (chaos), using BLOSUM62-based TCRdist between CDR3 peptides within each V-J. Welch's t-statistics and random forest reduced roughly 500 V-J features to 10 to 15, which were used in a naive Bayes classifier (R e1071). Thyroid-blood repertoire similarity was quantified with the Morisita-Horn index. TCRdb trimmed public reads at Q25 via fastp, called clones via MiXCR and kept in-frame beta chains. Each entry merges the rows of one CDR3 protein and shows their most common DNA and genes. The V and J calls were determined by TCRdb, not by the authors. For this sample there are 650,000 to 800,000 distinct CDR3 sequences; over 40% appear just once. 6.5% to 9% of the sample rests with the top ten.

The study excluded patients with uncontrolled infections, other autoimmune diseases, pregnancy or lactation. Diagnoses relied on clinical symptoms, serum thyroxine and TRAb, thyroid ultrasound and orbital computed tomography. Trizol reagent was used to extract total RNA, and RNA quality was then checked on an Agilent 2100 Bioanalyzer. The chain is assembled from TRBV2 and TRBJ2-7; 16 bases in the junction line up with TRBD2. The TCR sequence derives from an adult man with Graves' disease, either hyperthyroidism or ophthalmopathy (not recorded which). The sample was peripheral blood or thyroid tissue (not recorded which). The CDR3 amino acid sequence is: CASSRTGTSGRVSYEQYF. The bases read TGTGCCAGCAGTCGAACCGGGACTAGCGGGAGGGTCTCCTACGAGCAGTACTTC.